Sequencing of this T cell receptor beta chain was carried out in a study of blood T cell repertoires in COVID-19. Study details: The study drew acute and convalescent COVID-19 samples from the United States, Italy and Spain. T cells, B-cell-depleted T cells, or PBMCs provided the cDNA or gDNA that served as material.

This CDR3 spans 14 amino acids. V trimming: 4 bases; J trimming: 4 bases; junction bases outside the gene matches: 4. Germline V lookup: CDR1 KGHDR, CDR2 SFDVKD. In the source study's methods: Reference gene primer amplification yielded estimated nucleated cell counts. Clones were sequenced by immunoSEQ multiplex PCR, and TCRdb holds only the in-frame ones, with some missing. Clone size and the V and J calls come from that table; the DNA yielded D and trimming. The sample gives 50,000 to 70,000 clones, approximately 82% of which show up once; more than 5% is in the top ten. This chain links TRBV24-1 with TRBJ1-2, with 8 bases matching TRBD1. The TCR comes from an older woman with acute or convalescent COVID-19. The specimen sequenced was peripheral blood. The CDR3 DNA follows: TGTGCCACCAGTGAGGGGACAGGTCGCTATGGCTACACCTTC. Translation gives CATSEGTGRYGYTF.